A selection of T cell receptor beta chains follows, all from one sample in a study of blood T cell repertoires in COVID-19. The method was immunoSEQ multiplex PCR; TCRdb's version includes in-frame clones alone and lacks a portion of them. The data hold about 270,000 clones, with roughly 80% observed a single time. Specimen: peripheral blood. The receptors here all came from a human donor with COVID-19, enrolled during active disease. The donor label of this sample is uncertain. The CDR3 runs from the conserved cysteine through the conserved F or W. Fields, in order: CDR3 DNA, CDR3 protein, clone size, D gene, J gene, V gene. D genes are given only for firm matches. Size values are once, few and many counts, or a class for expanded clones, and some rows have none.

TGTGCCACCAGAAGGGGGACAGGGTCCAACTATGGCTACACCTTC	CATRRGTGSNYGYTF	NA	TRBD1	TRBJ1-2	TRBV15
TGTGCCAGTAGTTCTAGCGGAAGCTCCTACAATGAGCAGTTCTTC	CASSSSGSSYNEQFF	NA	TRBD2	TRBJ2-1	TRBV19
TGTGCCATCAGTGAGGACCGGGGGCCAGGGGGGCCCCAGCATTTT	CAISEDRGPGGPQHF	NA	TRBD1	TRBJ1-5	TRBV10-3
TGTGCCAGCAGCCCCGGTACCTACAATGAGCAGTTCTTC	CASSPGTYNEQFF	NA	NA	TRBJ2-1	TRBV7-3
TGCGCCAGCAGCTCACTTGGTATCACTGAAGCTTTCTTT	CASSSLGITEAFF	NA	NA	TRBJ1-1	TRBV5-1
TGTGCCAGCAGTTCAGGGACAGGACATAGCAATCAGCCCCAGCATTTT	CASSSGTGHSNQPQHF	NA	TRBD1	TRBJ1-5	TRBV27
TGCGCCAGCAGCTTGGCGAGTAACTATGGCTACACCTTC	CASSLASNYGYTF	NA	NA	TRBJ1-2	TRBV5-1
TGTGCCACCAGCAGAGGGGAGAATAGCAATCAGCCCCAGCATTTT	CATSRGENSNQPQHF	NA	NA	TRBJ1-5	TRBV15
TGTGCCAGTAGTAATGGGGCGGGGTTTGGGGAGACCCAGTACTTC	CASSNGAGFGETQYF	NA	NA	TRBJ2-5	TRBV19
TGTGCCAGCAGTTCTCTTCCGGGGTTAAGTACCTACGAGCAGTACTTC	CASSSLPGLSTYEQYF	once	NA	TRBJ2-7	TRBV28
TGTGCCACCACCCAACAGGGGGCGGTTAACTATGGCTACACCTTC	CATTQQGAVNYGYTF	NA	TRBD1	TRBJ1-2	TRBV24-1
TGTGCCATCAGTGATCAGGGGGCTGGCACTGAAGCTTTCTTT	CAISDQGAGTEAFF	NA	TRBD1	TRBJ1-1	TRBV10-3
TGTGCCAGCAGCAAAACGCGGGGGGATTGGTATGGCTACACCTTC	CASSKTRGDWYGYTF	NA	NA	TRBJ1-2	TRBV21-1
TGTGCCAGTAGTACGAGGGGGTCGCCTCAGCCCCAGCATTTT	CASSTRGSPQPQHF	NA	NA	TRBJ1-5	TRBV19
TGTGCCAGCAGCTTCCAGGTGAGGGGGCGAGCTTTCTTT	CASSFQVRGRAFF	NA	TRBD1	TRBJ1-1	TRBV5-8
TGTGCCATCAGTGGACAGTTGAACACTGAAGCTTTCTTT	CAISGQLNTEAFF	NA	NA	TRBJ1-1	TRBV10-3
TGTGCCAGCAGCACAGGCAAGAGCGGGACGCGTCAAGAGACCCAGTACTTC	CASSTGKSGTRQETQYF	NA	TRBD2	TRBJ2-5	TRBV3-1/TRBV3-2
TGTGCCTGGAACCGCGGGGACAATCAGCCCCAGCATTTT	CAWNRGDNQPQHF	NA	NA	TRBJ1-5	TRBV30
TGTGCCAGCAGGGGGACAGCAACTAATGAAAAACTGTTTTTT	CASRGTATNEKLFF	NA	TRBD1	TRBJ1-4	TRBV2
TGTGCCAGCAGCCAAGGGCTAGCGGGAATGACCCAGTACTTC	CASSQGLAGMTQYF	NA	TRBD2	TRBJ2-5	TRBV7-9
TGTGCCAGCAGCCCCCAATCCGGGACCCCAGGGGGAGGAGATACGCAGTATTTT	CASSPQSGTPGGGDTQYF	once	NA	TRBJ2-3	TRBV9
TGCGCCAGCAGCCAAGGATTGAAGGGGCGCAATCAGCCCCAGCATTTT	CASSQGLKGRNQPQHF	NA	NA	TRBJ1-5	TRBV4-1
TGTGCCAGCTCAGAGTTGCGCGGGAGGGCCGGAGATACGCAGTATTTT	CASSELRGRAGDTQYF	NA	TRBD2	TRBJ2-3	TRBV18
TGTGCCAGCAGCGGTGGGACAGGACAGGCCTACAATGAGCAGTTCTTC	CASSGGTGQAYNEQFF	few	TRBD1	TRBJ2-1	TRBV7-2
TGTGCCAGCAGCTCGACTAGCGGGAGTGCAGATACGCAGTATTTT	CASSSTSGSADTQYF	NA	TRBD2	TRBJ2-3	TRBV7-3
TGTGCCAGCAGCTCACCCGGGTCCGACTATGGCTACACCTTC	CASSSPGSDYGYTF	NA	NA	TRBJ1-2	TRBV7-3
TGTGCCAGCAGCGGGACGCGGGGAGGGCGGGGGGAGCTGTTTTTT	CASSGTRGGRGELFF	NA	TRBD2	TRBJ2-2	TRBV6-5
TGTGCCAGCAGCAAAACCGGGACAGGGGGCGAGGAGCTGTTTTTT	CASSKTGTGGEELFF	NA	TRBD1	TRBJ2-2	TRBV7-3
TGTGCCAGCAGCGTAGATCCGGGAGGGCCTAATGAGCAGTTCTTC	CASSVDPGGPNEQFF	NA	TRBD2	TRBJ2-1	TRBV9
TGTGCCAGCTCACCACCGCTAAACACCGGGGAGCTGTTTTTT	CASSPPLNTGELFF	NA	NA	TRBJ2-2	TRBV18
TGTGCCACCAGCAGTCTAGCGGGTATAAATGAGCAGTTCTTC	CATSSLAGINEQFF	NA	TRBD2	TRBJ2-1	TRBV15
TGTGCCAGCTCACCAGGGACAGGGGTCTACGAGCAGTACTTC	CASSPGTGVYEQYF	NA	TRBD1	TRBJ2-7	TRBV18
TGCGCCAGCAGCTCCACCCTGACAGGGGGCTATACCCGGCCCGGCACTGAAGCTTTCTTT	CASSSTLTGGYTRPGTEAFF	NA	TRBD1	TRBJ1-1	TRBV5-1
TGTGCCAGCAGCTTAGCCCTCGGAGGGGGGGCGAACACTGAAGCTTTCTTT	CASSLALGGGANTEAFF	NA	NA	TRBJ1-1	TRBV7-2
TGTGCAAGTCGCGTACAACCGGGACAGGAAGGAACCCACGAGCAGTACTTC	CASRVQPGQEGTHEQYF	NA	NA	TRBJ2-7	TRBV12-2
TGTGCCAGCAGCCCCCGGGGTGCGATGGGTACGCAGTATTTT	CASSPRGAMGTQYF	NA	NA	TRBJ2-3	TRBV7-2
TGTGCCTGTTCGGGACAATCTCAAACAAGGGCTTTCTTT	CACSGQSQTRAFF	few	NA	TRBJ1-1	TRBV30
TGTGCCAGCAGCTTGACCTTCGGGACAGGGCAGCCAGTGGGCAATCAGCCCCAGCATTTT	CASSLTFGTGQPVGNQPQHF	few	TRBD1	TRBJ1-5	TRBV6-6
TGTGCCAGCAGCAGGGACAGGGCAGGCTCACCCCTCCACTTT	CASSRDRAGSPLHF	NA	TRBD1	TRBJ1-6	TRBV3-1/TRBV3-2
TGTGCCAGCAGTTATACGTACGAGGTGGCTTTCTTT	CASSYTYEVAFF	NA	NA	TRBJ1-1	TRBV6-2/TRBV6-3
TGCGCCAGCAGCCAAGGACACCAGAGCACAGATACGCAGTATTTT	CASSQGHQSTDTQYF	NA	NA	TRBJ2-3	TRBV4-1
TGTGCCAGCAGCCAAGGGCGGCGGGGGGCCTACGAGCAGTACTTC	CASSQGRRGAYEQYF	NA	TRBD2	TRBJ2-7	TRBV3-1/TRBV3-2
TGTGCCAGCAGTCCACTAGCGGGTGAAACCGGGGAGCTGTTTTTT	CASSPLAGETGELFF	few	TRBD2	TRBJ2-2	TRBV6-2/TRBV6-3
TGTGCCAGCAGTTATTTTTCCGGACTACCAACCTACGAGCAGTACTTC	CASSYFSGLPTYEQYF	NA	NA	TRBJ2-7	TRBV6-2/TRBV6-3
TGCGCCAGCAGCCAAGATATCGACAGGGGCTTGCAGGAGTACTTC	CASSQDIDRGLQEYF	NA	TRBD1	TRBJ2-7	TRBV4-1
TGTGCCAGCAAACTAGCGGGAGGGGGCACAGATACGCAGTATTTT	CASKLAGGGTDTQYF	NA	TRBD2	TRBJ2-3	TRBV28
TGTGCCAGCAGTGATGATATAGCGGGAGTTACCGGGGAGCTGTTTTTT	CASSDDIAGVTGELFF	once	TRBD2	TRBJ2-2	TRBV2
TGTGCCAGCAGCCGAGGGAACTCTGGAAACACCATATATTTT	CASSRGNSGNTIYF	NA	NA	TRBJ1-3	TRBV11-2
TGTGCCAGCTCCCTTCGTGGACAGGGGGGTATGAACACTGAAGCTTTCTTT	CASSLRGQGGMNTEAFF	NA	TRBD1	TRBJ1-1	TRBV18
TGTGCCAGCAGCTTTATCGGGCGGGGCCAAGAGACCCAGTACTTC	CASSFIGRGQETQYF	NA	NA	TRBJ2-5	TRBV11-1
TGTGCCAGCAGCGCCCGACTAGCGGATTACAATGAGCAGTTCTTC	CASSARLADYNEQFF	NA	TRBD2	TRBJ2-1	TRBV9
TGCGCCAGCAGCCAAGGACAGGGAACTAATGAAAAACTGTTTTTT	CASSQGQGTNEKLFF	NA	TRBD1	TRBJ1-4	TRBV5-1
TGTGCCAGCAGCTACGGGACTAGCGGGGAGAACACCGGGGAGCTGTTTTTT	CASSYGTSGENTGELFF	NA	TRBD2	TRBJ2-2	TRBV9
TGTGCCAGCAGCCAACAGAGCGGGAGTTCAAGCAATGAGCAGTTCTTC	CASSQQSGSSSNEQFF	NA	TRBD2	TRBJ2-1	TRBV7-2
TGTGCCAGCAGCGTAGGTCTAATGGATTCACCCCTCCACTTT	CASSVGLMDSPLHF	few	NA	TRBJ1-6	TRBV9
TGTGCCAGCAGCTTGTGGCCGCAGTTCTTC	CASSLWPQFF	NA	NA	TRBJ2-1	TRBV5-8
TGTGCCAGCAGCCAAGATGTGACGGGGCGGGGGTACGAGCAGTACTTC	CASSQDVTGRGYEQYF	once	TRBD2	TRBJ2-7	TRBV14
TGTGCCATCAGTGACAGTTCCTACTATGGCTACACCTTC	CAISDSSYYGYTF	many	NA	TRBJ1-2	TRBV10-3
TGTGCCATCAGCGTTAGGGGGGGGGACAATGAGCAGTTCTTC	CAISVRGGDNEQFF	once	NA	TRBJ2-1	TRBV10-3
TGTGCCAGCAGCCAGCGGGGCGCGGGCTATGGCTACACCTTC	CASSQRGAGYGYTF	NA	NA	TRBJ1-2	TRBV3-1/TRBV3-2